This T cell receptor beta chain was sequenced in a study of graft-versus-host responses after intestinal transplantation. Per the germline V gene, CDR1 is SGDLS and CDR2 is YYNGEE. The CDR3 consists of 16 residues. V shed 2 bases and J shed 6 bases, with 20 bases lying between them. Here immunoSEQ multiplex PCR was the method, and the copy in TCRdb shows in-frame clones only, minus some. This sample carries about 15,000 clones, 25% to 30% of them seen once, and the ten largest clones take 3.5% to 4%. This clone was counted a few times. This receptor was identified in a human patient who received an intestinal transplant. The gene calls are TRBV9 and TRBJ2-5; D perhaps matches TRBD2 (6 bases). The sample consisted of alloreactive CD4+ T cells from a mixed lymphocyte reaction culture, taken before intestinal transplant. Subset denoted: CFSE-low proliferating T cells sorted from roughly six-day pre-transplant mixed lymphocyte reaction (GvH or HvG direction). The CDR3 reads CASSVGGREGGKTQYF. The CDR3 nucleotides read TGTGCCAGCAGCGTTGGGGGTCGAGAGGGCGGGAAGACCCAGTACTTC.